A selection of T cell receptor beta chains follows, all from one sample in a study of blood T cells in healthy people across ages. MiXCR, applied by TCRdb to the 5' RACE reads, yields one record per CDR3 protein. The sample lists approximately 1,000,000 distinct CDR3 sequences, 40% to 50% occurring once. The specimen sequenced was blood. The source of these receptors is a woman aged 55-70 years in good health. Each CDR3 is given with its conserved first and last residue. D genes are given only for firm matches. A row's size may be missing; if present it is once, few, many or a size class.

d_call: TRBD2
clone_size: NA
j_call: TRBJ2-7
v_call: TRBV6-6
cdr3_aa: CAGSYLESGRNEQYF
cdr3_nt: TGTGCCGGCAGTTACCTGGAGAGCGGGAGAAACGAGCAGTACTTC

d_call: TRBD2
clone_size: few
j_call: TRBJ2-1
v_call: TRBV9
cdr3_aa: CASSPGAGAYNEQFF
cdr3_nt: TGTGCCAGCAGCCCTGGGGCGGGAGCTTACAATGAGCAGTTCTTC

d_call: NA
clone_size: NA
j_call: TRBJ2-7
v_call: TRBV6-1
cdr3_aa: CASSERIDSRWGHEQYF
cdr3_nt: TGTGCCAGCAGTGAAAGGATTGACAGCCGCTGGGGACACGAGCAGTACTTC

d_call: TRBD1
clone_size: NA
j_call: TRBJ2-5
v_call: TRBV14
cdr3_aa: CASSPGDSNKETQYF
cdr3_nt: TGTGCCAGCAGCCCAGGGGACAGTAACAAGGAGACCCAGTACTTC

d_call: NA
clone_size: many
j_call: TRBJ2-4
v_call: TRBV29-1
cdr3_aa: CSVSDSGAKNIQYF
cdr3_nt: TGCAGCGTAAGCGACAGCGGGGCCAAAAACATTCAGTACTTC

d_call: NA
clone_size: NA
j_call: TRBJ2-7
v_call: TRBV25-1
cdr3_aa: CASRGTTAVYF
cdr3_nt: TGTGCCAGCAGGGGGACAACCGCCGTGTACTTC

d_call: NA
clone_size: few
j_call: TRBJ2-1
v_call: TRBV20-1
cdr3_aa: CSVGAGDEQFF
cdr3_nt: TGCAGTGTAGGGGCGGGCGATGAGCAGTTCTTC

d_call: TRBD1
clone_size: few
j_call: TRBJ2-1
v_call: TRBV25-1
cdr3_aa: CASRRTGTYNEQFF
cdr3_nt: TGTGCCAGCAGGCGGACAGGGACCTACAATGAGCAGTTCTTC

d_call: NA
clone_size: NA
j_call: TRBJ2-7
v_call: TRBV20-1
cdr3_aa: CSVGQISYEQYF
cdr3_nt: TGCAGTGTTGGGCAGATCTCCTACGAGCAGTACTTC

d_call: NA
clone_size: NA
j_call: TRBJ1-1
v_call: TRBV20-1
cdr3_aa: CSARDSNTLNTEAFF
cdr3_nt: TGCAGTGCTAGAGATTCAAACACCTTGAACACTGAAGCTTTCTTT

d_call: TRBD1
clone_size: NA
j_call: TRBJ1-1
v_call: TRBV20-1
cdr3_aa: CSASLRTLTTRGTEAFF
cdr3_nt: TGCAGTGCTAGCCTTAGGACACTTACAACCAGGGGGACTGAAGCTTTCTTT

d_call: NA
clone_size: NA
j_call: TRBJ1-3
v_call: TRBV27
cdr3_aa: CASSSRESSGNTIYF
cdr3_nt: TGTGCCAGCAGTTCCAGGGAGAGCTCTGGAAACACCATATATTTT

d_call: NA
clone_size: many
j_call: TRBJ2-7
v_call: TRBV10-3
cdr3_aa: CAIRRTGTEQYF
cdr3_nt: TGTGCCATCAGGAGAACAGGGACCGAGCAGTACTTC

d_call: TRBD1
clone_size: NA
j_call: TRBJ2-4
v_call: TRBV28
cdr3_aa: CASRDPTGMVKNIQYF
cdr3_nt: TGTGCCAGCAGGGATCCGACAGGGATGGTCAAAAACATTCAGTACTTC

d_call: TRBD2
clone_size: NA
j_call: TRBJ2-7
v_call: TRBV15
cdr3_aa: CATSGIGLADREQYF
cdr3_nt: TGTGCCACCAGCGGGATTGGACTAGCGGATCGTGAGCAGTACTTC

d_call: TRBD2
clone_size: NA
j_call: TRBJ2-1
v_call: TRBV28
cdr3_aa: CASRPHWAGGDNEQFF
cdr3_nt: TGTGCCAGCAGACCTCATTGGGCGGGAGGGGACAATGAGCAGTTCTTC

d_call: TRBD2
clone_size: NA
j_call: TRBJ2-7
v_call: TRBV28
cdr3_aa: CASSQPGGGTSNEQYF
cdr3_nt: TGTGCCAGCAGCCAACCTGGGGGGGGGACTTCCAACGAGCAGTACTTC

d_call: TRBD1
clone_size: NA
j_call: TRBJ1-5
v_call: TRBV27
cdr3_aa: CASSLSGTGGIRPQHF
cdr3_nt: TGTGCCAGCAGTTTGAGTGGGACAGGGGGGATTCGGCCCCAGCATTTT

d_call: TRBD2
clone_size: NA
j_call: TRBJ2-5
v_call: TRBV28
cdr3_aa: CASTPSGSQETQYF
cdr3_nt: TGTGCCAGCACCCCTAGCGGGTCACAAGAGACCCAGTACTTC

d_call: TRBD1
clone_size: NA
j_call: TRBJ2-7
v_call: TRBV10-3
cdr3_aa: CAIGLGTGVPHEQYF
cdr3_nt: TGTGCCATCGGCCTCGGGACAGGGGTACCCCACGAGCAGTACTTC

d_call: TRBD1
clone_size: NA
j_call: TRBJ2-5
v_call: TRBV27
cdr3_aa: CASSLGTGWLETQYF
cdr3_nt: TGTGCCAGCAGTTTAGGGACAGGGTGGTTGGAGACCCAGTACTTC

d_call: NA
clone_size: few
j_call: TRBJ1-2
v_call: TRBV7-9
cdr3_aa: CASSPRRQIDYGYTF
cdr3_nt: TGTGCCAGCAGCCCCCGACGACAGATTGACTATGGCTACACCTTC

d_call: TRBD2
clone_size: few
j_call: TRBJ2-5
v_call: TRBV6-2/TRBV6-3
cdr3_aa: CASSSSRLAGKGETQYF
cdr3_nt: TGTGCCAGCAGTTCCTCACGGCTAGCGGGAAAGGGAGAGACCCAGTACTTC

d_call: TRBD2
clone_size: NA
j_call: TRBJ2-7
v_call: TRBV29-1
cdr3_aa: CSVTGLAGVEQYF
cdr3_nt: TGCAGCGTCACGGGACTAGCGGGAGTCGAGCAGTACTTC

d_call: NA
clone_size: once
j_call: TRBJ2-7
v_call: TRBV7-2
cdr3_aa: CASASASPYEQYF
cdr3_nt: TGTGCCAGCGCCAGCGCTAGCCCCTACGAGCAGTACTTC

d_call: NA
clone_size: NA
j_call: TRBJ2-5
v_call: TRBV20-1
cdr3_aa: CSASDPQGVQETQYF
cdr3_nt: TGCAGTGCTAGTGACCCCCAAGGGGTCCAAGAGACCCAGTACTTC

d_call: NA
clone_size: few
j_call: TRBJ2-7
v_call: TRBV11-2
cdr3_aa: CASSWVTSSYEQYF
cdr3_nt: TGTGCCAGCAGCTGGGTCACTAGCTCCTACGAGCAGTACTTC

d_call: NA
clone_size: NA
j_call: TRBJ1-2
v_call: TRBV3-1
cdr3_aa: CASSPGVIYGYTF
cdr3_nt: TGTGCCAGCAGCCCTGGGGTAATTTATGGCTACACCTTC

d_call: NA
clone_size: NA
j_call: TRBJ2-5
v_call: TRBV28
cdr3_aa: CASLRPRQGQETQYF
cdr3_nt: TGTGCCAGCTTGAGGCCGCGGCAGGGACAAGAGACCCAGTACTTC

d_call: NA
clone_size: few
j_call: TRBJ2-7
v_call: TRBV6-1
cdr3_aa: CASNPPRTSYEQYF
cdr3_nt: TGTGCCAGCAACCCCCCACGGACCTCCTACGAGCAGTACTTC

d_call: TRBD2
clone_size: few
j_call: TRBJ2-5
v_call: TRBV29-1
cdr3_aa: CSAALAGGLGETQYF
cdr3_nt: TGCAGCGCTGCGCTAGCGGGAGGGCTGGGGGAGACCCAGTACTTC

d_call: TRBD1
clone_size: NA
j_call: TRBJ1-4
v_call: TRBV6-2/TRBV6-3
cdr3_aa: CASSFDRVREKLFF
cdr3_nt: TGTGCCAGCAGTTTCGACAGGGTTCGCGAAAAACTGTTTTTT

d_call: NA
clone_size: few
j_call: TRBJ2-2
v_call: TRBV20-1
cdr3_aa: CSAVTTSTGELFF
cdr3_nt: TGCAGTGCTGTTACGACTAGCACCGGGGAGCTGTTTTTT

d_call: NA
clone_size: few
j_call: TRBJ2-5
v_call: TRBV27
cdr3_aa: CASSFGVGETQYF
cdr3_nt: TGTGCCAGCAGTTTTGGGGTCGGAGAGACCCAGTACTTC

d_call: NA
clone_size: NA
j_call: TRBJ2-1
v_call: TRBV6-6
cdr3_aa: CASAGAPWNEQFF
cdr3_nt: TGTGCCAGCGCGGGCGCCCCTTGGAATGAGCAGTTCTTC

d_call: TRBD1
clone_size: NA
j_call: TRBJ2-4
v_call: TRBV5-1
cdr3_aa: CASSVTGDMGQYF
cdr3_nt: TGCGCCAGCAGCGTAACAGGGGACATGGGCCAGTACTTC

d_call: TRBD1
clone_size: few
j_call: TRBJ2-5
v_call: TRBV12-3/TRBV12-4
cdr3_aa: CASKKQGQETQYF
cdr3_nt: TGTGCCAGCAAGAAACAGGGGCAAGAGACCCAGTACTTC

d_call: TRBD1
clone_size: few
j_call: TRBJ2-3
v_call: TRBV3-1
cdr3_aa: CASSRRGRQGGTDTQYF
cdr3_nt: TGTGCCAGCAGCCGAAGAGGTCGACAGGGCGGCACAGATACGCAGTATTTT

d_call: TRBD2
clone_size: few
j_call: TRBJ2-1
v_call: TRBV5-1
cdr3_aa: CASSLAGVGLADNEQFF
cdr3_nt: TGCGCCAGCAGCTTGGCGGGGGTTGGACTAGCGGACAATGAGCAGTTCTTC

d_call: NA
clone_size: NA
j_call: TRBJ2-5
v_call: TRBV10-2
cdr3_aa: CASSEKGGPLRETQYF
cdr3_nt: TGCGCCAGCAGTGAGAAGGGCGGCCCCCTAAGAGAGACCCAGTACTTC

d_call: TRBD2
clone_size: NA
j_call: TRBJ2-5
v_call: TRBV27
cdr3_aa: CASSTYSGTYNEQYF
cdr3_nt: TGTGCCAGCAGTACCTATAGCGGGACTTACAATGAGCAGTACTTC

d_call: TRBD2
clone_size: NA
j_call: TRBJ2-7
v_call: TRBV11-2
cdr3_aa: CASSLESTSGSREQYF
cdr3_nt: TGTGCCAGCAGCTTAGAGTCGACTAGCGGGAGCCGGGAGCAGTACTTC

d_call: NA
clone_size: few
j_call: TRBJ2-3
v_call: TRBV5-4
cdr3_aa: CASSLANLDTQYF
cdr3_nt: TGTGCCAGCAGCTTGGCCAATTTAGATACGCAGTATTTT

d_call: NA
clone_size: once
j_call: TRBJ2-7
v_call: TRBV18
cdr3_aa: CASSPQLRSYEQYF
cdr3_nt: TGTGCCAGCTCACCACAGTTAAGGAGCTACGAGCAGTACTTC

d_call: TRBD2
clone_size: few
j_call: TRBJ2-7
v_call: TRBV11-3
cdr3_aa: CASGQGLAGAQYF
cdr3_nt: TGTGCCAGCGGCCAGGGACTAGCGGGAGCCCAGTACTTC

d_call: TRBD2
clone_size: NA
j_call: TRBJ2-7
v_call: TRBV6-6
cdr3_aa: CASSYSGLAEPREQYF
cdr3_nt: TGTGCCAGCAGTTACTCAGGCCTAGCGGAGCCGCGCGAGCAGTACTTC

d_call: NA
clone_size: NA
j_call: TRBJ2-3
v_call: TRBV6-6
cdr3_aa: CASSYSSGADTQYF
cdr3_nt: TGTGCCAGCAGTTACTCGTCGGGGGCAGATACGCAGTATTTT

d_call: TRBD2
clone_size: few
j_call: TRBJ2-1
v_call: TRBV6-1
cdr3_aa: CASSRESGRGGNEQFF
cdr3_nt: TGTGCCAGCAGCCGGGAGAGCGGGAGAGGGGGCAATGAGCAGTTCTTC

d_call: TRBD2
clone_size: NA
j_call: TRBJ2-1
v_call: TRBV24-1
cdr3_aa: CATSDTGTSAYNEQFF
cdr3_nt: TGTGCCACCAGTGATACCGGGACTAGCGCCTACAATGAGCAGTTCTTC

d_call: NA
clone_size: NA
j_call: TRBJ2-4
v_call: TRBV9
cdr3_aa: CASSVAETENIQYF
cdr3_nt: TGTGCCAGCAGCGTAGCTGAGACGGAAAACATTCAGTACTTC

d_call: TRBD1
clone_size: many
j_call: TRBJ2-1
v_call: TRBV3-1
cdr3_aa: CASSPRQGWNEQFF
cdr3_nt: TGTGCCAGCAGCCCCCGACAGGGGTGGAATGAGCAGTTCTTC

d_call: NA
clone_size: NA
j_call: TRBJ2-1
v_call: TRBV29-1
cdr3_aa: CSVDDESSYNEQFF
cdr3_nt: TGCAGCGTTGATGACGAGAGCTCCTACAATGAGCAGTTCTTC

d_call: NA
clone_size: NA
j_call: TRBJ1-2
v_call: TRBV20-1
cdr3_aa: CSAREQLGYTF
cdr3_nt: TGCAGTGCTAGAGAGCAGTTGGGCTACACCTTC

d_call: TRBD1
clone_size: few
j_call: TRBJ2-1
v_call: TRBV27
cdr3_aa: CASSFQGVYYEQFF
cdr3_nt: TGTGCCAGCAGTTTCCAGGGGGTCTACTATGAGCAGTTCTTC

d_call: TRBD2
clone_size: NA
j_call: TRBJ2-1
v_call: TRBV7-9
cdr3_aa: CASSPDWARQSGSDEQFF
cdr3_nt: TGTGCCAGCAGCCCCGATTGGGCGCGGCAGAGCGGGAGCGATGAGCAGTTCTTC

d_call: TRBD2
clone_size: NA
j_call: TRBJ2-1
v_call: TRBV6-2/TRBV6-3
cdr3_aa: CASSPLGGGPVEQFF
cdr3_nt: TGTGCCAGCAGTCCCCTGGGGGGAGGGCCCGTTGAGCAGTTCTTC

d_call: TRBD1
clone_size: NA
j_call: TRBJ1-2
v_call: TRBV13
cdr3_aa: CASSSTGIYGYTF
cdr3_nt: TGTGCCAGCAGCTCGACAGGGATTTATGGCTACACCTTC

d_call: NA
clone_size: few
j_call: TRBJ2-3
v_call: TRBV12-3/TRBV12-4
cdr3_aa: CASSLALATSTDTQYF
cdr3_nt: TGTGCCAGCAGTTTAGCGCTAGCGACTAGCACAGATACGCAGTATTTT